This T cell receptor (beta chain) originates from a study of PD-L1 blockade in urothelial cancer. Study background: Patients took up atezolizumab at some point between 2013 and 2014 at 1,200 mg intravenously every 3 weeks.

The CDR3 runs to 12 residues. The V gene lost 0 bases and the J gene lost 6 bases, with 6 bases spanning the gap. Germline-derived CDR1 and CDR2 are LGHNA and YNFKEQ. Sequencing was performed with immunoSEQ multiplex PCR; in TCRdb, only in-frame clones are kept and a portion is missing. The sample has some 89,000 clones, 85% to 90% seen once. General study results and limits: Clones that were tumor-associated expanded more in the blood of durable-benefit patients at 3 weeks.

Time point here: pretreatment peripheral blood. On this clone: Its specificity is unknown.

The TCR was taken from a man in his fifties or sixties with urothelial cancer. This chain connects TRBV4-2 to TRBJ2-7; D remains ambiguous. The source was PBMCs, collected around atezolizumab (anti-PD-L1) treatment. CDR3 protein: CASSQDPSEQYF. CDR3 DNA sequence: TGTGCCAGCAGCCAAGATCCGTCCGAGCAGTACTTC.